These 12 T cell receptor beta chains originate from one sample sequenced in a study of T-cell reconstitution after alpha-beta-depleted transplantation in children. Unique molecular identifiers were used to barcode this TCRbeta library. TCRdb passed the PCR reads through MiXCR, listing each CDR3 protein once. The table lists about 980,000 distinct CDR3 sequences, roughly 31% of them singletons. The sample consisted of PBMCs, mostly from graft donor cells, taken 360 days after TCRalphabeta/CD19-depleted stem cell transplant. The receptors were gathered from a boy in the first two years of life who had a stem cell transplant for SCID, so the T cells may come from the graft donor.

This chain joins TRBV18 and TRBJ2-7; D is perhaps TRBD1 or TRBD2 (5 bases each). Germline V lookup: CDR1 KGHSH, CDR2 LQKENI. The CDR3 has 14 amino acids. The V gene lost 1 base and the J gene lost 0 bases, with 7 bases spanning the gap. The CDR3 DNA follows: TGTGCCAGCTCACCACAGAGGGGCTCCTACGAGCAGTACTTC. Encoded protein: CASSPQRGSYEQYF.

This clonotype was recorded many times. The genes are TRBV29-1 and TRBJ2-3, with unresolved D. Trimming pared 0 bases from V and 4 bases from J, leaving 14 bases between. Germline V gives CDR1 SQVTM, CDR2 ANQGSEA. The CDR3 is made up of 15 amino acids. The CDR3 region has the DNA TGCAGCGTTGAAGAAGAAGGTTGGTCGTCAGATACGCAGTATTTT. It yields the protein CSVEEEGWSSDTQYF.

This clonotype has more than one count but fewer than ten. This chain joins TRBV9 and TRBJ1-1; no reliable D call. Germline loops: CDR1 SGDLS, CDR2 YYNGEE. This CDR3 region has 15 residues. The ends were cut back, 0 bases at V and 5 bases at J, with 14 bases in the middle. The DNA of the CDR3 is TGTGCCAGCAGCGTAGTTTCCACCCTGGGGACTGAAGCTTTCTTT. It yields the protein CASSVVSTLGTEAFF.

The CDR3 DNA reads as TGTGCCAGCAGCTCGGGTTGGGGCGTGAAAGAGACCCAGTACTTC. Encoded protein: CASSSGWGVKETQYF. This sequence joins TRBV5-5 and TRBJ2-5; D is perhaps TRBD1 (5 bases). Germline V gene lookup returns CDR1 SGHKS and CDR2 YYEKEE (reference sequence). This CDR3 is 15 amino acids long. The V and J ends lost 3 bases and 3 bases respectively, with 15 bases between them.

At least ten counts were recorded for this clonotype. The V and J genes are TRBV20-1 and TRBJ2-7; 8 bases line up with TRBD1. CDR3 length: 13 amino acids. Germline values: CDR1 DFQATT, CDR2 SNEGSKA (reference sequence). V lost 7 bases, J lost 2 bases, and 7 bases stayed unmatched. CDR3: CSVRQGSPYEQYF. CDR3 nucleotide sequence: TGCAGTGTTCGACAGGGGTCCCCCTACGAGCAGTACTTC.

This clonotype was recorded only once. The V gene is TRBV21-1, the J gene TRBJ2-4. TRBV21-1 is classified as a pseudogene. The length of the CDR3 is 13 residues. CDR3 sequence (DNA): TGTGCAGACAGCGGATGTCACAAAAACATTCAGTACTTC. Amino acids: CADSGCHKNIQYF.

J is TRBJ1-1 and V is TRBV20-1; D unclear. There are 13 residues in the CDR3. V shed 2 bases and J shed 3 bases, with 10 bases lying between them. The germline CDR1 and CDR2 sequences are DFQATT and SNEGSKA (reference sequence). This CDR3 reads CSARTDKDTEAFF. In nucleotides, the CDR3 is TGCAGTGCTAGAACAGACAAAGACACTGAAGCTTTCTTT.

The CDR3 is CASSLGPAGGLKTQYF. CDR3 in DNA: TGTGCCAGCAGCTTAGGTCCAGCGGGGGGGCTGAAGACCCAGTACTTC. The chain is built from TRBV7-6 and TRBJ2-5, with 10 bases identical to TRBD2. This CDR3 has 16 residues. Germline CDR1 reads SGHVS; CDR2 reads FNYEAQ. The junction had 8 bases not matched to a gene; V was cut back by 1 base and J by 6 bases.

This clonotype was picked up one time. The rearrangement joins TRBV5-1 to TRBJ2-3; no reliable D call. Germline V CDR1 and CDR2: SGHRS, YFSETQ. There are 14 residues in the CDR3. The V end was cut by 2 bases, the J end by 1 base, with 8 bases between. The DNA for the CDR3 is TGCGCCAGCAGCTTTGAGCAGGGCACAGATACGCAGTATTTT. It yields the protein CASSFEQGTDTQYF.

V and J are TRBV4-2 and TRBJ2-3; weak D call: TRBD1 (6 bases). Germline lookup yields CDR1 LGHNA and CDR2 YNFKEQ. V lost 0 bases and J 1 base, leaving 11 bases between the germline ends. The CDR3 has 16 residues. CDR3 bases: TGTGCCAGCAGCCAAGAGGGGCCAGGGGGCACAGATACGCAGTATTTT. This translates into CASSQEGPGGTDTQYF.

V is TRBV4-2 and J is TRBJ1-5, with 7 bases that match TRBD1. V trimming: 1 base; J trimming: 2 bases; junction bases outside the gene matches: 5. Looked up from germline, CDR1 is LGHNA and CDR2 is YNFKEQ. The length of the CDR3 is 16 residues. The CDR3 reads CASSQVDRDGNQPQHF. The CDR3, as DNA: TGTGCCAGCAGCCAAGTAGACAGGGATGGCAATCAGCCCCAGCATTTT.

The rearrangement links TRBV5-1 to TRBJ1-1; D may be TRBD1 (6 bases). Trimming pared 0 bases from V and 5 bases from J, leaving 14 bases between. CDR1 and CDR2 from the germline V gene are SGHRS and YFSETQ. The CDR3 consists of 15 residues. The CDR3 spells CASSLVPGARTEAFF. In DNA, the CDR3 is TGCGCCAGCAGCTTGGTGCCAGGGGCAAGGACTGAAGCTTTCTTT.